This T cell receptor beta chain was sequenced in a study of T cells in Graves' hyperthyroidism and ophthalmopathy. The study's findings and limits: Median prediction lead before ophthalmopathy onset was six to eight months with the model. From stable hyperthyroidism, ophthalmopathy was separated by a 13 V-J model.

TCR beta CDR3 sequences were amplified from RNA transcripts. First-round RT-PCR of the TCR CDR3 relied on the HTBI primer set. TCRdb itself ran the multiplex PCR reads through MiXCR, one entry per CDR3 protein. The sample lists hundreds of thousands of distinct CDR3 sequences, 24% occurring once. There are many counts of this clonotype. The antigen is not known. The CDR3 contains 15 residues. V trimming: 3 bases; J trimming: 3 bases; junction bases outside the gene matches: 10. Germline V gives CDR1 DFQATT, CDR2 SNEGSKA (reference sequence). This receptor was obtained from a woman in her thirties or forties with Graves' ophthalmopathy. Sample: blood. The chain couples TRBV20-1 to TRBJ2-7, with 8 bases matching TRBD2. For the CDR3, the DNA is TGCAGTGCTAGCGCCCTTTCGGGAGGGGACTACGAGCAGTACTTC. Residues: CSASALSGGDYEQYF.